The present entry profiles one T cell receptor beta chain with its context. These data are taken from a study of OX40 agonist ivuxolimab in advanced cancers. Produced via immunoSEQ multiplex PCR; TCRdb's table is partial and in-frame only. This sample has roughly 35,000 clones, with 65% to 85% found just once. Germline-derived CDR1 and CDR2 are LNHDA and SQIVND (reference sequence). The CDR3 has 14 amino acids. V was shortened by 8 bases and J by 4 bases, with 17 bases between the two germline ends. The sequences come from CD4+ or CD8+ T cells sorted from blood, collected in a trial of the OX40 agonist ivuxolimab. The clonotype was recovered from an adult with an advanced solid tumor such as melanoma, head and neck, liver or kidney cancer. The chain has TRBV19 and TRBJ1-2, with a weak D call TRBD1 (5 bases). CDR3 sequence (DNA): TGTGCCAGTGAGCGGGGAGGGGCCCGCTATGGCTACACCTTC. This codes for CASERGGARYGYTF.